The clone carrying this T cell receptor beta chain was found many times. Its antigen is unidentified. This sample stems from a study of T cell repertoires in cytomegalovirus infection. General study findings and limits: Accumulated public TCR beta family frequency recognized individuals carrying CMV together with the relevant HLA.

TCRdb itself ran the reads through MiXCR, one entry per CDR3 protein. The sample contains a few hundred thousand distinct CDR3 sequences, approximately 15% of which appear only once. The CDR3 length is 15 residues. V trimming: 4 bases; J trimming: 7 bases; junction bases outside the gene matches: 6. Germline CDR1 ENHRY, CDR2 SYGVKD. This clonotype was sampled from a human donor in good health (CMV status not recorded). Some clones in this sample may be carry-over from other donors' samples. The rearrangement uses TRBV10-3 and TRBJ1-6, with TRBD1 identical over 8 bases. What was sequenced was CD8+ T cells from PBMCs. CDR3 region: CAISGTGSPNSPLHF. The CDR3 nucleotides are TGTGCCATCAGTGGGACAGGGAGCCCCAATTCACCCCTCCACTTT.